These 16 T cell receptor beta chains originate from one sample sequenced in a study of memory B cells and T cells in multiple sclerosis. CFSE-dim autoproliferating and CFSE-high non-proliferating T cells from unstimulated culture were sequenced separately. Replicate wells were pooled after approximately seven days of stimulus-free culture of 5x10^7 CFSE-labeled PBMCs. Clones were sequenced by immunoSEQ multiplex PCR, and TCRdb holds only the in-frame ones, with some missing. The sample lists roughly 45,000 clones, about four fifths occurring once. Their antigens are not known. Sequencing input: PBMCs from blood kept in culture. Receptors were obtained from a human donor with multiple sclerosis.

This clone appeared a single time. The gene calls are TRBV29-1 and TRBJ2-3; 11 bases are a match to TRBD2. The CDR3 loop spans 17 amino acids. Losses at the gene ends were 4 bases for V and 6 bases for J; bases not matched to a gene: 15. Germline-derived CDR1 and CDR2 are SQVTM and ANQGSEA. The CDR3 is CSVASSGGPLTWDTQYF. Written as DNA, the CDR3 is TGCAGCGTTGCTTCTAGCGGGGGGCCACTGACCTGGGATACGCAGTATTTT.

This chain links TRBV15 with TRBJ2-1; 13 bases are a match to TRBD2. Germline CDR1 is LNHNV and CDR2 is YYDKDF (reference sequence). This CDR3 has 14 residues. The V and J ends lost 0 bases and 14 bases, in that order; junction bases with no gene match: 4. In nucleotides, the CDR3 is TGTGCCACCAGCAGAGAGGGACTAGCGGGGTCGGAGTTCTTC. Encoded protein: CATSREGLAGSEFF.

About this clone: Different DNA sequences within this sample yield the same CDR3. CDR3 in DNA: TGTGCCAGCAGGGGGACACAGAACACTGAAGCTTTCTTT. Translated: CASRGTQNTEAFF. The genes are TRBV2 and TRBJ1-1, with a tentative D call TRBD1 (6 bases). The CDR3 is 13 residues long. The V end lost 6 bases, the J end lost 1 base, and 9 bases lay between the germline ends. CDR1 and CDR2 from the germline V gene are SNHLY and FYNNEI. Full variable domain (remainder filled in from reference TRBV2 and TRBJ1-1): EPEVTQTPSHQVTQMGQEVILRCVPISNHLYFYWYRQILGQKVEFLVSFYNNEISEKSEIFDDQFSVERPDGSNFTLKIRSTKLEDSAMYFCASRGTQNTEAFFGQGTRLTVV.

This clone was observed a few times. The chain combines TRBV15 with TRBJ2-5; TRBD2 might be the D (6 bases). Germline CDR1 is LNHNV and CDR2 is YYDKDF (reference sequence). The CDR3 totals 14 residues. The V end lost 1 base, the J end lost 2 bases, and 8 bases lay between the germline ends. CDR3 nucleotides: TGTGCCACCAGCAGAGGGGCGGGGCAAGAGACCCAGTACTTC. It translates to CATSRGAGQETQYF.

The J gene is TRBJ1-6, the V gene TRBV4-3; 7 bases line up with TRBD1. Trimming removed 3 bases from V and 8 bases from J; junction bases left unmatched: 10. The germline gives CDR1 LGHNA, CDR2 YSLEER. The CDR3 consists of 16 residues. CDR3 amino acids: CASSQKRDRADSPLHF. The DNA for the CDR3 is TGCGCCAGCAGCCAGAAAAGAGACAGGGCCGATTCACCCCTCCACTTT.

V gene TRBV18 combines with J gene TRBJ1-3, with a tentative D call TRBD1 (5 bases). V gave up 8 bases and J gave up 0 bases, with 14 bases separating them. This CDR3 comprises 15 residues. Germline V gene lookup returns CDR1 KGHSH and CDR2 LQKENI. The CDR3 protein is CASATGPFSGNTIYF. The CDR3 DNA sequence: TGTGCCAGCGCTACAGGACCCTTCTCTGGAAACACCATATATTTT.

The chain links TRBV5-6 to TRBJ2-5, with TRBD1 identical over 10 bases. Trimming removed 4 bases from V and 5 bases from J; junction bases left unmatched: 11. The CDR3 sequence is 16 residues long. The germline V gene encodes CDR1 SGHDT and CDR2 YYEEEE. The CDR3 DNA sequence: TGTGCCAGCAGCCACCGGGACAGGGGTTTTGGGGAGACCCAGTACTTC. As protein: CASSHRDRGFGETQYF.

This clone was observed once. The chain joins TRBV30 to TRBJ2-7; D gene ambiguous. The CDR3 contains 13 residues. Germline V gives CDR1 GTSNPN, CDR2 SVGIG (reference sequence). V was shortened by 3 bases and J by 6 bases, with 15 bases between the two germline ends. Written as DNA, the CDR3 is TGTGCCTGGAGCATACGGCCTTTAAGCGAGCAGTACTTC. Residues: CAWSIRPLSEQYF.

The CDR3 is CASSLSERTPGYGYTF. CDR3 nucleotide sequence: TGTGCCAGCAGCTTATCCGAACGGACCCCTGGCTATGGCTACACCTTC. The V and J genes are TRBV5-4 and TRBJ1-2, with no clear D. The ends were cut back, 2 bases at V and 4 bases at J, with 18 bases in the middle. The CDR3 extends over 16 amino acids. Germline lookup yields CDR1 SGHNT and CDR2 YYREEE (reference sequence).

V and J are TRBV5-6 and TRBJ2-2; 9 bases fit TRBD1. Germline V gene lookup returns CDR1 SGHDT and CDR2 YYEEEE. Germline trimming cut 2 bases from V and 6 bases from J; bases unmatched to any gene: 8. The CDR3 is made up of 16 amino acids. The CDR3 nucleotides are TGTGCCAGCAGCTTACCGGGACAGGGCTTGGCCGGGGAGCTGTTTTTT. Its protein is CASSLPGQGLAGELFF.

Comments on this clone: Other DNA sequences in the sample encode the same CDR3. The chain links TRBV2 to TRBJ1-2, with D unclear. Germline lookup yields CDR1 SNHLY and CDR2 FYNNEI. This CDR3 spans 12 amino acids. Trimming took 9 bases from V and 1 from J, leaving 9 bases between them. The CDR3 bases are TGTGCCAGTAGGTCAAATAACTATGGCTACACCTTC. This sequence encodes CASRSNNYGYTF.

The chain uses TRBV6-5 and TRBJ1-5; D is uncertain. CDR3 length: 14 amino acids. CDR1 MNHEY and CDR2 SVGAGI come from the germline V gene. V was pared by 4 bases and J by 0 bases, with 7 bases between. The CDR3 DNA follows: TGTGCCAGCAGTTCTTCTTATAGCAATCAGCCCCAGCATTTT. It yields the protein CASSSSYSNQPQHF.

The chain joins TRBV7-2 to TRBJ2-2; D is uncertain. Trimming shortened V by 3 bases and J by 0 bases, and 11 bases separated the two germline ends. CDR1 SGHTA and CDR2 FQGNSA come from the germline V gene. The CDR3 is 16 amino acids. The CDR3 sequence is CASSLTVTTNTGELFF. The CDR3 DNA follows: TGTGCCAGCAGCTTGACCGTTACAACGAACACCGGGGAGCTGTTTTTT.

The gene calls are TRBV6-1 and TRBJ1-5, with TRBD1 matching 7 bases. The CDR3 totals 15 residues. After removal of 6 bases from V and 2 bases from J, the junction contained 7 bases not matched to a gene. The germline CDR1 and CDR2 sequences are MNHNS and SASEGT. CDR3 nucleotides: TGTGCCAGCAGCCACGACAGGGATGGCAATCAGCCCCAGCATTTT. It is translated as CASSHDRDGNQPQHF.

The V call is TRBV15, the J call TRBJ1-6; 8 positions agree with TRBD1. V was clipped by 4 bases and J by 10 bases; unmatched bases: 6. The CDR3 sequence is 14 residues long. In germline, CDR1 is LNHNV, CDR2 YYDKDF (reference sequence). The CDR3 sequence: CATSTWTGNSPLHF. In DNA, the CDR3 is TGTGCCACCAGCACCTGGACAGGGAACTCACCCCTCCACTTT.

CDR3: CAWSVPGTNYGYTF. CDR3 DNA sequence: TGTGCCTGGAGTGTACCAGGCACTAACTATGGCTACACCTTC. V is TRBV30 and J is TRBJ1-2, with D unresolved. With 0 bases removed from V and 0 bases from J, the gap between germline ends came to 8 bases. Per germline, CDR1 GTSNPN and CDR2 SVGIG (reference sequence). The CDR3 contains 14 residues.